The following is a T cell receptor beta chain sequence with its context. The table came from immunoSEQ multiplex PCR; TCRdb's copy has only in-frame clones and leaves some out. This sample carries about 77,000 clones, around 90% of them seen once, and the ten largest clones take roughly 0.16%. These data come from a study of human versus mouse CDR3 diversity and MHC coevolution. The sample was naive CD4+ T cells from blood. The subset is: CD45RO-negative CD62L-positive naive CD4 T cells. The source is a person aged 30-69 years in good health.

DNA of the CDR3: TGTGCCAGCACCGGGGCGTCGGGGGGTGGTATTTCTTACGAGCAGTACTTC. Encoded protein: CASTGASGGGISYEQYF. V is TRBV28 and J is TRBJ2-7; 7 bases are a match to TRBD2. This CDR3 region has 17 residues. J was trimmed by 4 bases and V by 7 bases; bases with no gene match: 19. Per germline, CDR1 MDHEN and CDR2 SYDVKM.